These T cell receptor beta chains were read from a single sample in a study of blood T cell repertoires in COVID-19. Using immunoSEQ multiplex PCR, the repertoire was profiled, and TCRdb retains in-frame clones only, with some absent. Seen here are around 150,000 clones, approximately 88% observed once, and the top ten hold roughly 9.2%. The source material was peripheral blood. These receptors were taken from an elderly woman with active or convalescent COVID-19. CDR3s include the opening cysteine and the closing phenylalanine or tryptophan. Fields, in order: clone size, D gene, J gene, V gene, CDR3 DNA, CDR3 protein. A D gene is named only where the DNA matches it firmly. Clone sizes are given selectively: once, few, many, or a class where the clone is expanded.

.	TRBD1	TRBJ2-2	TRBV5-1	TGCGCCAGCAGCTTTTCCGGACAGGGGGCTGCCGGGGAGCTGTTTTTT	CASSFSGQGAAGELFF
.	TRBD1	TRBJ1-2	TRBV10-3	TGTGCCATCAGTGAGCCTGGGGGACAGAACTATGGCTACACCTTC	CAISEPGGQNYGYTF
.	.	TRBJ1-2	TRBV21-1	TGTGCCAGCAGCACCCGATTAAATGACAGGGGCGGCTATGGCTACACCTTC	CASSTRLNDRGGYGYTF
.	.	TRBJ1-1	TRBV6-2/TRBV6-3	TGTGCCAGCAGTACCAGGGGTGTGATTTCGAACACTGAAGCTTTCTTT	CASSTRGVISNTEAFF
.	.	TRBJ1-2	TRBV6-5	TGTGCCAGCAGTTACGGGGCAGGCCAAAACTATGGCTACACCTTC	CASSYGAGQNYGYTF
.	TRBD1	TRBJ1-3	TRBV27	TGTGCCAGCGGGACAGGGCTGGCAAACACCATATATTTT	CASGTGLANTIYF
.	.	TRBJ1-2	TRBV19	TGTGCCAGTAATAACAGTCCTAACTATGGCTACACCTTC	CASNNSPNYGYTF
.	.	TRBJ1-2	TRBV19	TGTGCCAGTTCGGCGGGGGGGGGATCGAGTGGCTACACCTTC	CASSAGGGSSGYTF
.	.	TRBJ2-7	TRBV5-6	TGTGCCAGCAGCTTGGTCGGGGGAGCCTACGAGCAGTACTTC	CASSLVGGAYEQYF
.	TRBD1	TRBJ1-2	TRBV27	TGTGCCAGCAGTGGGACAGTCTCCCCTAAGGGCTACACCTTC	CASSGTVSPKGYTF
.	TRBD1	TRBJ1-1	TRBV11-3	TGTGCCAGCAGCTTCGGAGGGACAGGGTATATGAACACTGAAGCTTTCTTT	CASSFGGTGYMNTEAFF
.	.	TRBJ1-1	TRBV20-1	TGCAGCCCTCAGGCAGGTATTGAAGCTTTCTTT	CSPQAGIEAFF
.	.	TRBJ2-3	TRBV4-1	TGCGCCAGCAGCCAAGGGGTTTCTGGGGGGGCCGAAGCAGATACGCAGTATTTT	CASSQGVSGGAEADTQYF
few	.	TRBJ2-1	TRBV12-3/TRBV12-4	TGTGCCAGCAGTGGAGTTAGTGAGCAGTTCTTC	CASSGVSEQFF
.	.	TRBJ2-5	TRBV6-6	TGTGCCAGCAGTCAAAACGAAAACTCCTTAGGCGGAGAGACCCAGTACTTC	CASSQNENSLGGETQYF
.	.	TRBJ2-1	TRBV30	TGTGCCTGGAGTGCGAACAGGGATGAGCAGTTCTTC	CAWSANRDEQFF
few	.	TRBJ1-1	TRBV19	TGTGCCAGTAGTCCCCCTCGGCAGGGTAGTAAATTAAGAACTGAAGCTTTCTTT	CASSPPRQGSKLRTEAFF
.	.	TRBJ1-1	TRBV5-1	TGCGCCAGCAGCAAGTTCCCCGGGATCGGGGGAGAGAACACTGAAGCTTTCTTT	CASSKFPGIGGENTEAFF
.	TRBD2	TRBJ2-3	TRBV6-2/TRBV6-3	TGTGCCAGCAGTTACCCGACTAGCGGACACCTTCCCGCTAGCACAGATACGCAGTATTTT	CASSYPTSGHLPASTDTQYF
.	TRBD1	TRBJ1-5	TRBV2	TGTGCCAGCAGCAGGGGGCGCTGGGATAGCAATCAGCCCCAGCATTTT	CASSRGRWDSNQPQHF
.	.	TRBJ2-5	TRBV9	TGTGCCAGCAGCGTCAGCGCGGGGCGCCAAGAGACCCAGTACTTC	CASSVSAGRQETQYF
.	TRBD1	TRBJ1-4	TRBV5-5	TGTGCCAGCAGCTTTACAGGGGGAGATGAAAAACTGTTTTTT	CASSFTGGDEKLFF
.	TRBD1	TRBJ1-2	TRBV4-3	TGCGCCAGCAGCCCCCTGGGACAGGGAACCTATGGCTACACCTTC	CASSPLGQGTYGYTF
.	TRBD1	TRBJ1-4	TRBV4-3	TGCGCCAGCAGCCACCTTGACAGGGAGGAAAAACTGTTTTTT	CASSHLDREEKLFF
.	.	TRBJ2-5	TRBV18	TGTGCCAGCTCACCCCCAGGGGGGCTCCAAGAGACCCAGTACTTC	CASSPPGGLQETQYF
.	TRBD1	TRBJ1-5	TRBV6-5	TGTGCCACCCGACAGGGATTTGTGAGCAATCAGCCCCAGCATTTT	CATRQGFVSNQPQHF
.	.	TRBJ1-4	TRBV18	TGTGCCAGCTCAAGGACCCTAAGGGGGAAAACTAATGAAAAACTGTTTTTT	CASSRTLRGKTNEKLFF
.	.	TRBJ1-5	TRBV5-1	TGCGCCAGCAGCTTGGCCGGGGGGGGCAATCAGCCCCAGCATTTT	CASSLAGGGNQPQHF
.	TRBD1	TRBJ2-6	TRBV9	TGTGCCAGCAGCAGAGACAGGGAATCTGGGGCCAACGTCCTGACTTTC	CASSRDRESGANVLTF
few	.	TRBJ1-4	TRBV19	TGTGCCAGTAGTATTGGCAGGGGTGAAAAACTGTTTTTT	CASSIGRGEKLFF
.	.	TRBJ2-7	TRBV25-1	TGTGCCAGCAGTGTTACAGGAACCTACGAGCAGTACTTC	CASSVTGTYEQYF
few	.	TRBJ1-3	TRBV21-1	TGTGCCAGCAGCACCCCTGAGGACTCTGGAAACACCATATATTTT	CASSTPEDSGNTIYF
once	.	TRBJ2-5	TRBV7-2	TGTGCCAGCAGCTTAGGGACACAAGAGACCCAGTACTTC	CASSLGTQETQYF
few	.	TRBJ1-1	TRBV30	TGTGCCTGGAGCAGGATGAACACTGAAGCTTTCTTT	CAWSRMNTEAFF
.	.	TRBJ1-1	TRBV2	TGTGCCAGCAGCGAGGCTGAAGCTTTCTTT	CASSEAEAFF
.	TRBD1	TRBJ1-2	TRBV29-1	TGCAGCGTTACAGGGGGGTATGGCTACACCTTC	CSVTGGYGYTF
.	.	TRBJ2-2	TRBV27	TGTGCCAGCAGTCCGAGGACAGCAATCACCGGGGAGCTGTTTTTT	CASSPRTAITGELFF
few	TRBD1	TRBJ1-5	TRBV12-3/TRBV12-4	TGTGCCAGCAGGGGGACAGGATTACCCCAGCATTTT	CASRGTGLPQHF
.	.	TRBJ1-2	TRBV7-9	TGTGCCAGCAGCCCCCAGGTGGGGGGGCACGACTATGGCTACACCTTC	CASSPQVGGHDYGYTF
.	TRBD1	TRBJ1-1	TRBV2	TGTGCCAGCAGGGAAACAGGGGGCGGGGGAGCTTTCTTT	CASRETGGGGAFF
once	TRBD2	TRBJ2-3	TRBV5-4	TGTGCCAGCAGCCTGGGACTAGCGGGCCCCCCGGCACCAGATACGCAGTATTTT	CASSLGLAGPPAPDTQYF
.	.	TRBJ1-6	TRBV10-2	TGCGCCAGCGGGGCGGAAGGCGCCCTCTATAATTCACCCCTCCACTTT	CASGAEGALYNSPLHF
.	.	TRBJ2-6	TRBV27	TGTGCCAGCTCAATCCTACAGGGCTCTGGGGCCAACGTCCTGACTTTC	CASSILQGSGANVLTF
.	.	TRBJ2-1	TRBV10-3	TGTGCCATCAGTGACACAGGGACCGGCTCCTACAATGAGCAGTTCTTC	CAISDTGTGSYNEQFF
.	TRBD1	TRBJ1-2	TRBV3-1/TRBV3-2	TGTGCCAGCAGCCTCAGAAGAGGGGGCAAGACGTATGGCTACACCTTC	CASSLRRGGKTYGYTF
.	.	TRBJ2-7	TRBV6-2/TRBV6-3	TGTGCCAGCAGTTACTCGATTAGCGCCTCCTACGAGCAGTACTTC	CASSYSISASYEQYF
.	TRBD1	TRBJ2-1	TRBV6-5	TGTGCCAGCAGGATGCGGACAGGGGTAGATGAGCAGTTCTTC	CASRMRTGVDEQFF
.	.	TRBJ1-1	TRBV5-4	TGTGCCAGCAGCTTGGAAAGAGGGAGGAACACTGAAGCTTTCTTT	CASSLERGRNTEAFF
.	.	TRBJ2-3	TRBV9	TGTGCCAGCAGCGTAGATTCCAGGGTGAAATCAGATACGCAGTATTTT	CASSVDSRVKSDTQYF
once	TRBD1	TRBJ2-6	TRBV7-8	TGTGCCAGCAGCCCGCACAGGGGTCGAAGCTCTGGGGCCAACGTCCTGACTTTC	CASSPHRGRSSGANVLTF
.	TRBD1	TRBJ2-5	TRBV7-2	TGTGCCAGCAGCTTGGGTCCCGGGACAGGGGCGCAGACCCAGTACTTC	CASSLGPGTGAQTQYF